This T cell receptor beta chain originates from a study of T cell clusters in autoimmune cytopenias. Overall study results and limits: The T cell clusters were defined only in silico, without experimental functional validation. Primary autoimmune cytopenia patients seemingly lacked the physiological T cell clusters found in healthy donors.

Germline loops: CDR1 KGHDR, CDR2 SFDVKD. This CDR3 spans 16 amino acids. TRB amplification used around 0.25 ug of peripheral blood genomic DNA. TRB was amplified by touch-down multiplex PCR, primer pools A and B combined. Using the multiplex PCR reads, TCRdb records one entry per CDR3 protein without DNA. The sample includes over 4,000 distinct CDR3 sequences. A word on this clonotype: The antigen remains unidentified.

The same sample was also studied in work on T cell repertoires in aging, cancer and after chemotherapy. That paper notes: Donors were grouped into six age bands spanning 30 or younger through 70 or older. Healthy donors lost TCR diversity with age mainly through richness, cancer patients through richness and evenness.

The receptor comes from a human donor in good health. Sequences were obtained from peripheral blood. The rearrangement links TRBV24-1 to TRBJ2-1; without DNA, the TCRdb call of TRBD1 cannot be checked. This chain's CDR3 is CATRGPAGGTYNEQFF.